This TCR beta chain is from a study of Graves' ophthalmopathy and Graves' hyperthyroidism. This clonotype has a count of ten or more. Its cognate antigen is unknown. General observations from the study: Most expanded thyroid clonotypes above 0.001 frequency also appeared in blood.

Germline V gene lookup returns CDR1 SGHVS and CDR2 FQNEAQ. This CDR3 spans 15 amino acids. V lost 1 base and J lost 0; bases outside the gene matches: 2. Scientists amplified the TCR beta CDR3 regions from RNA transcripts. HTBI primers were employed in first-round RT-PCR, then a second-round multiplex PCR followed. MiXCR, run by TCRdb on the multiplex PCR reads, gives a single entry per CDR3 protein. The sample shows 500,000 to 700,000 distinct CDR3 sequences, approximately 37% of them seen only once. Sequenced: peripheral blood or thyroid tissue (not recorded which). This rearrangement joins TRBV7-8 to TRBJ1-1; 7 nucleotides line up with TRBD1. The TCR comes from an adult man with Graves' hyperthyroidism. Here the CDR3 reads CASSLGRGVNTEAFF. Here the CDR3 DNA reads TGTGCCAGCAGCTTAGGCAGGGGGGTGAACACTGAAGCTTTCTTT.